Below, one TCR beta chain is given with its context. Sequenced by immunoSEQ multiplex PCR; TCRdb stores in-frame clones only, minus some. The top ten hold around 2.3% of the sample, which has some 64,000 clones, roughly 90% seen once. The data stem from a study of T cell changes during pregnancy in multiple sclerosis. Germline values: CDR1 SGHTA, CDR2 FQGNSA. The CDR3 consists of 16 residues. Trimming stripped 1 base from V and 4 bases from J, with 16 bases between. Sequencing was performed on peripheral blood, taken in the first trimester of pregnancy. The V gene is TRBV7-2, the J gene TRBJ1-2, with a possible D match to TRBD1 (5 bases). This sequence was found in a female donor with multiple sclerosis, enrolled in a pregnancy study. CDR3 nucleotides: TGTGCCAGCAGCTTAGGGCGACTGGGGGGGTCCTATGGCTACACCTTC. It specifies CASSLGRLGGSYGYTF.